What follows describes a single T cell receptor (beta chain). The antigen is undetermined. The data were taken from a study of identifying expanded T cells in peripheral blood. Broader study findings: Differentially abundant clones: roughly 1.2 between replicates, approximately 16 at about 13 days, 19 to 20 at four. Across healthy donors, higher total template counts meant significantly greater approximately two-week count variance.

From germline, CDR1 is LNHNV and CDR2 YYDKDF (reference sequence). The CDR3 contains 16 residues. The V end lost 3 bases, the J end lost 1 base, and 15 bases lay between the germline ends. Healthy donors had no documented immune events, such as infections, while sampled. Repertoires were generated with immunoSEQ multiplex PCR, while TCRdb's copy carries only in-frame clones and drops some. The table lists fewer than 85,000 clones, 89% of them singletons. The sequence was obtained from a person between 18 and 75 years old in good health. The specimen was blood. The genes are TRBV15 and TRBJ2-5; D may be TRBD1 or TRBD2 (5 bases each). CDR3 in DNA: TGTGCCACCAGCAGTGGACGAACCGGGGCCCAAGAGACCCAGTACTTC. Its protein product is CATSSGRTGAQETQYF. The variable domain in full, with the rest retrieved from reference TRBV15 and TRBJ2-5, is DAMVIQNPRYQVTQFGKPVTLSCSQTLNHNVMYWYQQKSSQAPKLLFHYYDKDFNNEADTPDNFQSRRPNTSFCFLDIRSPGLGDTAMYLCATSSGRTGAQETQYFGPGTRLLVL.